This T cell receptor beta chain appears in the sequencing data of a study of regulatory T cells in long-lasting Graves disease. Study summary: The criterion for persistent Graves' disease was over 5 years of antithyroid drugs with positive TSH receptor antibodies.

For TCR beta, libraries came from iRepertoire HTBI primers and Arm-PCR of CDR3 regions. Each CDR3 protein gets one entry after TCRdb re-called the multiplex PCR reads with MiXCR. The sample contains a few hundred thousand distinct CDR3 sequences, about 25% of which appear only once. Time point in this sample: persistent/refractory GD, antithyroid drugs over 5 years with positive TRAb. PBMCs provided the RNA from which the TCR library was made. General observations from the study: The persistent group shared 2,700 or so public clonotypes, more than the approximately 1,000 shared by new patients. Persistent disease was characterized by preferential usage of TRBV28, TRBJ1-2 and TRBJ2-5. Less diverse TCR repertoires were seen in persistent Graves' patients than in newly diagnosed ones.

The CDR3 spans 13 residues. V was cut by 9 bases and J by 0 bases, with 10 bases left in between. CDR1 KGHDR and CDR2 SFDVKD come from the germline V gene. This clonotype was detected only a few times. Its target is unknown. The receptor's source is a female donor with Graves disease. This chain uses TRBV24-1 with TRBJ2-5; D is undetermined. Sample: peripheral blood mononuclear cells (PBMCs), taken when the disease was refractory, from a patient treated with antithyroid drugs. CDR3 nucleotide sequence: TGTGCCACCCGCACCCCCGACCAAGAGACCCAGTACTTC. It encodes CATRTPDQETQYF.